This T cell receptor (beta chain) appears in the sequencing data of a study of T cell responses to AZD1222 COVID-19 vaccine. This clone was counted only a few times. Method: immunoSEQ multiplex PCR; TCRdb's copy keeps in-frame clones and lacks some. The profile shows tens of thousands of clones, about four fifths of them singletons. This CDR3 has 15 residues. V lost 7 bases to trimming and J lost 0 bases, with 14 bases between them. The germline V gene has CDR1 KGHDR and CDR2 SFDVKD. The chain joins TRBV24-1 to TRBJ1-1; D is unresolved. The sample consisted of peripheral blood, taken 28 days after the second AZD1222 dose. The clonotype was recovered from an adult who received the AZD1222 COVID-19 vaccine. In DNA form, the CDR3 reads TGTGCCACCAGCGGCTCTTGGCCCATGAACACTGAAGCTTTCTTT. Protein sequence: CATSGSWPMNTEAFF.